The sequence of this T cell receptor beta chain was determined in a study of T cells in Graves' hyperthyroidism and ophthalmopathy. This clonotype was found many times. The antigen is undetermined. RNA transcripts were the template for amplifying TCR beta CDR3 regions. HTBI primers were employed in a first-round RT-PCR of the TCR CDR3. A single record per CDR3 protein comes from TCRdb applying MiXCR to the multiplex PCR reads. The table shows 550,000 to 800,000 distinct CDR3 sequences, with roughly 15% occurring only once. The ends lost 0 bases at V and 6 bases at J; junction bases unmatched: 11. In germline, CDR1 is SGHTA, CDR2 FQGNSA. The CDR3 spans 18 residues. The study, taken as a whole, reports: Most thyroid clonotypes with frequency above 0.001 were detected in blood. For ophthalmopathy, model prediction preceded onset by a median about 6 months.

This receptor was identified in a young man with Graves' hyperthyroidism. This chain links TRBV7-2 with TRBJ2-7; 13 bases are a match to TRBD2. The sample consisted of blood. The DNA of the CDR3 is TGTGCCAGCAGCTTAGCGGGACTAGCGGGGACGGGAAGAATCGAGCAGTACTTC. Encoded protein: CASSLAGLAGTGRIEQYF.